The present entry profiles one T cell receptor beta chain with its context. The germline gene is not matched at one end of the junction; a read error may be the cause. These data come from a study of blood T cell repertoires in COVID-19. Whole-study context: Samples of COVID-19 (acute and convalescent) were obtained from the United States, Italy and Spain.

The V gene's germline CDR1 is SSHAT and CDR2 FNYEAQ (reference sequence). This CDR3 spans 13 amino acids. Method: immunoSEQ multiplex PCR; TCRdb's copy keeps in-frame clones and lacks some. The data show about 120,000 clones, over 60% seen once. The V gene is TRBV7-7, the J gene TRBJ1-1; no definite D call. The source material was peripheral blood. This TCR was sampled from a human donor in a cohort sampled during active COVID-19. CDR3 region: CASSLGRNTEAFF. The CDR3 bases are TGTGCTAGCAGCTTAGGCAGGAACACTGAAGCTTTCTTT.